This is a list of T cell receptor beta chains from one sample in a study of CD8+ T cells in alopecia areata. Sequenced by immunoSEQ multiplex PCR; TCRdb stores in-frame clones only, minus some. The data show some 110,000 clones, with about 54% seen just once and under 35% held by the top ten. The sequencing used CD8+ T cells sorted from blood, collected at week 4, from a patient treated with tofacitinib. Receptors originate from a human donor with alopecia areata. Each CDR3 is given with its conserved first and last residue. The D gene is left open where the match is weak. The listing skips clone size in some rows; elsewhere it reads once, few, many or a size class.

V gene	clone size	D gene	J gene	CDR3 protein	CDR3 DNA
TRBV6-5	.	TRBD1	TRBJ2-1	CASRGYRGEQFF	TGTGCCAGCAGGGGGTACAGGGGAGAGCAGTTCTTC
TRBV30	once	.	TRBJ2-3	CAAPKAARTDTQYF	TGTGCCGCACCCAAGGCGGCGAGGACAGATACGCAGTATTTT
TRBV5-6	.	.	TRBJ1-1	CASSPAEGAEAFF	TGTGCCAGCAGCCCGGCGGAGGGCGCTGAAGCTTTCTTT
TRBV30	.	.	TRBJ2-7	CAWSSPPSDEQYF	TGTGCCTGGAGTTCACCCCCGTCGGATGAGCAGTACTTC
TRBV13	.	.	TRBJ2-5	CASSPELARPPGTQYF	TGTGCCAGCAGCCCGGAATTGGCCCGTCCCCCAGGGACCCAGTACTTC
TRBV29-1	few	TRBD2	TRBJ2-1	CSALAGGDVDEQFF	TGCAGCGCCTTAGCGGGGGGGGATGTTGATGAGCAGTTCTTC
TRBV27	few	.	TRBJ2-3	CASSLSTPSRDTQYF	TGTGCCAGCAGTTTGTCTACTCCCTCGCGGGATACGCAGTATTTT
TRBV5-1	.	.	TRBJ1-2	CASSLEVPLAYGYTF	TGCGCCAGCAGCTTGGAAGTACCACTGGCTTATGGCTACACCTTC
TRBV4-2	.	TRBD2	TRBJ2-5	CASSRVTSGEQETQYF	TGTGCCAGCAGTCGGGTAACTAGCGGAGAACAAGAGACCCAGTACTTC
TRBV29-1	.	.	TRBJ1-4	CSVADGDFEDQKLFF	TGCAGCGTTGCGGACGGGGACTTTGAGGACCAGAAACTGTTTTTT
TRBV7-9	.	.	TRBJ2-1	CASSIQGYNEQFF	TGTGCCAGCAGCATACAGGGCTACAATGAGCAGTTCTTC
TRBV6-5	.	.	TRBJ2-6	CASSPPGANVLTF	TGTGCCAGCAGCCCTCCTGGGGCCAACGTCCTGACTTTC
TRBV29-1	.	.	TRBJ1-1	CSAFPEGGQYTEAFF	TGCAGCGCCTTCCCGGAGGGGGGGCAGTACACTGAAGCTTTCTTT